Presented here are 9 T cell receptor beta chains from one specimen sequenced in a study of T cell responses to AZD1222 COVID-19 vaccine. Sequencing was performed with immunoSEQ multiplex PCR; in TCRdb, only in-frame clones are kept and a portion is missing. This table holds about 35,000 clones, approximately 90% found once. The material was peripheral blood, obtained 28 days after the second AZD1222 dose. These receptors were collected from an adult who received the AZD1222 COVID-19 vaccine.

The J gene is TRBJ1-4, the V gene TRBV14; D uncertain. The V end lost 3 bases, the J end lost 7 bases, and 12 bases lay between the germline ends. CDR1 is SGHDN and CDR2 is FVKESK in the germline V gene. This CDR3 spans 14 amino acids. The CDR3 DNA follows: TGTGCCAGCAGCCAGCTCCGAAATTCTGAAAAACTGTTTTTT. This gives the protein CASSQLRNSEKLFF.

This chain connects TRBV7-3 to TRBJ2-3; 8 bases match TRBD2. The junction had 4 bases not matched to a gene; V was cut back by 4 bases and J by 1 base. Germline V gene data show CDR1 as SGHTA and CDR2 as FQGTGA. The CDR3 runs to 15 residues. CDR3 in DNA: TGTGCCAGCAGCTGGACGGGACTAGGCACAGATACGCAGTATTTT. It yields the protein CASSWTGLGTDTQYF.

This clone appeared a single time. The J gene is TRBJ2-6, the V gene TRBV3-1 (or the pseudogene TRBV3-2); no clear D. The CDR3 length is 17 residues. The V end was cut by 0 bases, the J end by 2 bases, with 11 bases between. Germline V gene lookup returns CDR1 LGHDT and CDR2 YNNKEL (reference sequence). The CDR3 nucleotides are TGTGCCAGCAGCCAAGAACCCCCTGGGGCTGGGGCCAACGTCCTGACTTTC. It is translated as CASSQEPPGAGANVLTF.

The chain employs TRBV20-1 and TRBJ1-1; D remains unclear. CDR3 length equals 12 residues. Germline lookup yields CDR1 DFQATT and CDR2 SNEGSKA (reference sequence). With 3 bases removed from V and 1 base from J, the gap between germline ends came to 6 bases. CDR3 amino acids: CSASWQNTEAFF. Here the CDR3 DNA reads TGCAGTGCTAGTTGGCAGAACACTGAAGCTTTCTTT.

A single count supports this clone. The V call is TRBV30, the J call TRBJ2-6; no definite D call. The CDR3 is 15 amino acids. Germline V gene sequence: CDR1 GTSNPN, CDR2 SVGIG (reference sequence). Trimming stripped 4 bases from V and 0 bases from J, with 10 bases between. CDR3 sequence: CAWTAGRSGANVLTF. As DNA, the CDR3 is TGTGCCTGGACCGCAGGTCGCTCTGGGGCCAACGTCCTGACTTTC.

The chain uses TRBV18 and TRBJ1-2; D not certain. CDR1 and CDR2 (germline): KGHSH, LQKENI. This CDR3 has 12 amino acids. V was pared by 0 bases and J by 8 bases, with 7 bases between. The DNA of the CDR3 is TGTGCCAGCTCACCACCGAGGGTGGGCTACACCTTC. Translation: CASSPPRVGYTF.

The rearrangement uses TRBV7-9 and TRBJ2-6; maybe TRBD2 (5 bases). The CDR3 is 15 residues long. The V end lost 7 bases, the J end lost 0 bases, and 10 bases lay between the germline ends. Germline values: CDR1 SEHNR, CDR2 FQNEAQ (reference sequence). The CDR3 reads CASTPAVSGANVLTF. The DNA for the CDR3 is TGTGCCAGCACCCCAGCGGTCTCTGGGGCCAACGTCCTGACTTTC.

The CDR3 DNA is TGTGCCAGCAGCTTGTTCACAGCTGGGGAACCGCGGAATGAAAAACTGTTTTTT. Its translation is CASSLFTAGEPRNEKLFF. The rearrangement links TRBV5-8 to TRBJ1-4; D unclear. Germline CDR1 SGHTS, CDR2 YDEGEE. Between the trimmed V and J ends, which lost 1 base and 5 bases, there was a span of 21 bases. This CDR3 contains 18 residues.

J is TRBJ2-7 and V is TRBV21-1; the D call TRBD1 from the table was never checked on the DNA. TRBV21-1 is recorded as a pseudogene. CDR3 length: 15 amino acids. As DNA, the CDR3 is TGTGCCAGCAGCATACCTTCCGGGACACACTACGAGCAGTACTTC. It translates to CASSIPSGTHYEQYF.